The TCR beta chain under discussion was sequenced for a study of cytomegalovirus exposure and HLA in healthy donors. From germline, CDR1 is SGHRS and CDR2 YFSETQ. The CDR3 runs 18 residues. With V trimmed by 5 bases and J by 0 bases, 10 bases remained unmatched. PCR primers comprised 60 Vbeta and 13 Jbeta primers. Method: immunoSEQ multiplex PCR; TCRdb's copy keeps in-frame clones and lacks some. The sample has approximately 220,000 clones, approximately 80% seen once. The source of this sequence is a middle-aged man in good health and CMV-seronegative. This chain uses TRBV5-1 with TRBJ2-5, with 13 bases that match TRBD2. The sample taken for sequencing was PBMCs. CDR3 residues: CASRLPTSGGTNQETQYF. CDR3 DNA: TGCGCCAGCAGACTACCGACTAGCGGGGGGACCAACCAAGAGACCCAGTACTTC.